This TCR beta chain emerged from a study of blood T cell repertoires in COVID-19. Under the authors' procedure: For nucleated cells, counts were estimated from reference gene primer amplification. Clones were read by immunoSEQ multiplex PCR, and TCRdb kept only the in-frame ones, dropping some. D and trimming come from the DNA, and the V and J calls and clone size come from that table. The table includes 200,000 to 250,000 clones, about 85% detected once. The clonotype was recovered from a man aged 45-65 years who had recovered from COVID-19. The sample was peripheral blood.

DNA for the CDR3: TGTGCCAGCACCTCAGGGACAGGGCTGGGAAATTCACCCCTCCACTTT. Its translation is CASTSGTGLGNSPLHF. The rearrangement uses TRBV28 and TRBJ1-6; 9 bases map to TRBD1. The CDR3 loop spans 16 amino acids. Looked up from germline, CDR1 is MDHEN and CDR2 is SYDVKM. Trimming took 7 bases from V and 7 from J; bases not matched to a gene: 11.